This section outlines one T cell receptor (beta chain) sequence together with its context. Which antigen it targets is not known. No base quality information exists; no much larger clone differs at one position. The time point label corresponds to: cycle 1 day 1 (C1D1), immediately before nivolumab initiation. All trial patients had relapsed after autologous stem cell transplantation, with cohorts A, B and C differing in prior brentuximab vedotin exposure. A total of about 51 patients with relapsed/refractory classical Hodgkin lymphoma made up the trial cohort, and each patient's best overall response was complete response, partial response or progressive disease. Single-agent nivolumab was administered to trial patients in the multi-cohort phase II CheckMate 205 trial. Best overall response was determined by an independent review committee according to the 2007 International Working Group response criteria. Trial PBMCs were collected immediately before nivolumab initiation (C1D1) and during therapy at cycle 2 day 1 and cycle 4 day 1. After peripheral blood was drawn into 8 mL Vacutainer Cell Preparation Tubes, PBMCs were isolated by centrifugation and then cryopreserved.

This specimen belongs to a study of PD-1 blockade in classical Hodgkin lymphoma (TCRdb year 2020). Regarding the study in general: Nivolumab dosing was 3 mg/kg intravenously every 2 weeks, continuing until either disease progression or unacceptable toxicity. A peripheral blood immune signature of response to PD-1 blockade in classical Hodgkin lymphoma was defined using TCR beta sequencing and CyTOF. Paper-wide results and their limitations: Newly diagnosed patients were reported to have lower baseline TCR diversity than healthy donors, and relapsed/refractory patients were reported to have lower baseline TCR diversity still. By C4D1, a significant rise was seen in CD4+ TCR diversity but not in CD8+ TCR diversity (p=0.0027 vs p=0.16), and the rise was most apparent among complete responders (p=0.02). The study was limited to a single clinical trial cohort, and causes of repertoire differences, possibly disease activity or prior therapy, remained undefined. Patients starting nivolumab less than 1 year after ASCT had lower diversity and were excluded from later analyses to avoid confounding by immune reconstitution. Trial patients with a complete response had baseline diversity similar to that of newly diagnosed patients, while partial responders and progressors had significantly lower diversity.

The Qiagen DNeasy kit was used to extract genomic DNA from unsorted PBMCs and from the negatively selected CD4+ and CD8+ fractions. Amplification of TCR beta CDR3 regions was done by immunoSEQ multiplex PCR with primers that anneal to V and J segments. A synthetic immune receptor repertoire was used to minimize amplification bias, and remaining bias was computationally removed after sequencing. The original methods were these. Repertoire diversity was quantified as the Shannon entropy index using custom Python scripts. Unsorted, CD4+ and CD8+ repertoires were analyzed separately, except for combined analyses in which CD4+ and CD8+ sequences were merged in silico. Clonal expansion was defined as at least a 2-fold frequency increase after treatment relative to C1D1, with a pseudocount of 0.5 for undetected baseline clones. Clones with 0 or 1 copy at C1D1 were defined as singleton clones, while clones with 2 or more copies were defined as non-singleton clones. Clones expanded in unsorted samples were annotated as CD4+, CD8+ or unknown by matching protein sequences in sorted samples from the same patient. Wilcoxon tests on paired samples were used to test diversity changes from C1D1 to C4D1. Sourced from immuneACCESS, this table was stored by TCRdb with only in-frame sequences that have V and J called. A share of the clones is absent; for the studies checked, an unresolved V gene accounts for under half, and the remainder has no known explanation. V, J and clone size are taken as reported in that table, and D and trimming were inferred from the DNA itself. For this sample there are 75,000 to 100,000 clones; over 70% appear just once. The ten largest clones take up 12% of the sample.

Counted from cysteine to phenylalanine, this CDR3 has 13 amino acids. CDR3 DNA only is kept here, 39 bases in frame from base 1. V sheds 7 bases and J sheds 7 bases, leaving 14 bases between their ends. The CDR1 and CDR2 encoded by the germline V gene are SNHLY and FYNNEI. This receptor chain uses TRBV2 and TRBJ2-4, with TRBD2 tentatively as D gene (6 bases match). The sequence was collected from a human donor with classical Hodgkin lymphoma. Sequences were derived from peripheral blood mononuclear cells (PBMCs), sampled at baseline. The CDR3: CASNRDLENIQYF. Read as DNA, the sequence is TGTGCCAGCAACCGGGACTTAGAGAACATTCAGTACTTC.